The 5 T cell receptor beta chains reported below all come from one sample, sequenced in a study of blood T cell repertoires in COVID-19. Sequencing was performed with immunoSEQ multiplex PCR; in TCRdb, only in-frame clones are kept and a portion is missing. The data hold 200,000 to 300,000 clones, with 90% observed a single time. The source material was peripheral blood. Receptors originate from a woman between 35 and 50 years old with acute or convalescent COVID-19.

The V gene is TRBV24-1, the J gene TRBJ1-2; the D gene is possibly TRBD1 (5 bases). Trimming pared 4 bases from V and 7 bases from J, leaving 18 bases between. Germline CDR1 KGHDR, CDR2 SFDVKD. The CDR3 consists of 15 residues. As DNA, the CDR3 is TGTGCCACCAGTGACACCCAGGGTGGTTTTGGTGGCTACACCTTC. Translated: CATSDTQGGFGGYTF.

This clone was seen only once. J is TRBJ1-5 and V is TRBV18; possible D gene TRBD1, 5 bases. Trimming took off 0 bases at V and 11 bases at J, with 14 bases between the two ends. This CDR3 has 14 amino acids. Germline V lookup: CDR1 KGHSH, CDR2 LQKENI. CDR3 bases: TGTGCCAGCTCACCACCGTCGGGAGGGGAAGCCCAGCATTTT. Its translation: CASSPPSGGEAQHF.

This chain links TRBV9 with TRBJ1-1, with D perhaps TRBD1 (5 bases). Trimming removed 0 bases at V and 3 bases at J, with 9 bases between. Germline V gene data show CDR1 as SGDLS and CDR2 as YYNGEE. This CDR3 is 14 amino acids long. For the CDR3, the DNA is TGTGCCAGCAGCGTAGGTCAGGGCTACACTGAAGCTTTCTTT. Residues: CASSVGQGYTEAFF.

This clone appeared once. The chain joins TRBV3-1 (or the pseudogene TRBV3-2) to TRBJ2-1; TRBD2 aligns across 9 bases. V lost 3 bases, J lost 6 bases, and 12 bases stayed unmatched. Germline loops: CDR1 LGHDT, CDR2 YNNKEL (reference sequence). The CDR3 runs to 17 residues. The CDR3: CASSHRAQRGDPNEQFF. The CDR3 DNA follows: TGTGCCAGCAGCCACCGAGCCCAGCGGGGGGACCCCAATGAGCAGTTCTTC.

The chain carries TRBV27 and TRBJ1-1, with D hard to call. The germline V gene has CDR1 MNHEY and CDR2 SMNVEV (reference sequence). This CDR3 comprises 15 residues. V dropped 0 bases and J dropped 0 bases, with 8 bases sitting between them. CDR3 in amino acids: CASSLSVLMNTEAFF. The CDR3 DNA sequence: TGTGCCAGCAGTTTATCCGTACTCATGAACACTGAAGCTTTCTTT.